Listed below are T cell receptor beta chains from one sample, sequenced in a study of shared clonotypes between healthy human individuals. The method was immunoSEQ multiplex PCR; TCRdb's version includes in-frame clones alone and lacks a portion of them. The top ten clones hold 0.13% of a sample with 2 million to 2.5 million clones, more than 90% of them seen once. Specimen: naive CD4+ T cells sorted from blood. The receptors originated from a man between 18 and 35 years old in good health. Both conserved end residues are part of each CDR3. A D gene is named only where the DNA matches it firmly. Expanded clones get a size class; other rows say once, few or many, or leave the size out.

CDR3aa	CDR3nt	v_gene	d_gene	abundance	j_gene
CASSSSFGVALSYEQYF	TGTGCCAGCAGCTCAAGCTTCGGGGTAGCGCTTTCCTACGAGCAGTACTTC	TRBV11-2	-	-	TRBJ2-7
CARARDRALEGQETQYF	TGTGCCAGGGCCCGGGACAGGGCGTTAGAGGGCCAAGAGACCCAGTACTTC	TRBV14	TRBD1	-	TRBJ2-5
CASSPPPGGPFNEQFF	TGTGCCAGCAGTCCCCCTCCGGGAGGGCCCTTCAATGAGCAGTTCTTC	TRBV27	TRBD2	-	TRBJ2-1
CASKRELVGELFF	TGTGCCAGCAAGCGGGAGTTAGTCGGGGAGCTGTTTTTT	TRBV7-8	TRBD2	once	TRBJ2-2
CASSLTGEGNTIYF	TGCGCCAGCAGCTTGACAGGGGAGGGAAACACCATATATTTT	TRBV5-1	TRBD1	-	TRBJ1-3
CAWSADRMGESNQPQHF	TGTGCCTGGAGTGCGGACAGGATGGGGGAAAGCAATCAGCCCCAGCATTTT	TRBV30	TRBD1	-	TRBJ1-5
CASTLEKVGETQYF	TGTGCCAGCACCTTAGAGAAAGTTGGAGAGACCCAGTACTTC	TRBV6-1	-	-	TRBJ2-5
CASSPGTGRDNSPLHF	TGTGCCAGCAGCCCGGGGACAGGGCGTGATAATTCACCCCTCCACTTT	TRBV5-6	TRBD1	-	TRBJ1-6
CASSPLEGQGYTF	TGTGCCAGCTCACCACTAGAAGGGCAAGGCTACACCTTC	TRBV18	-	-	TRBJ1-2
CAIYSGGPYNEQFF	TGTGCCATCTATAGCGGGGGACCCTACAATGAGCAGTTCTTC	TRBV25-1	TRBD2	-	TRBJ2-1
CASSPPGLATTDTQYF	TGTGCCAGCAGCCCGCCGGGACTAGCGACCACAGATACGCAGTATTTT	TRBV7-9	TRBD2	-	TRBJ2-3
CASSLRQGSYEQYF	TGTGCCAGCAGTTTACGGCAGGGGAGCTACGAGCAGTACTTC	TRBV6-5	-	-	TRBJ2-7
CASSYSAGERNTEAFF	TGTGCCAGCAGTTATTCGGCAGGGGAGCGGAACACTGAAGCTTTCTTT	TRBV6-5	-	-	TRBJ1-1
CASSLVQTPQETQYF	TGTGCCAGCAGCTTAGTACAGACCCCTCAAGAGACCCAGTACTTC	TRBV7-2	-	-	TRBJ2-5
CAWTRGVSYEQYF	TGTGCCTGGACCCGGGGGGTATCCTACGAGCAGTACTTC	TRBV30	TRBD2	-	TRBJ2-7
CASSQTGTSGSNEQFF	TGCGCCAGCAGCCAGACCGGGACTAGCGGGAGCAATGAGCAGTTCTTC	TRBV4-1	TRBD2	-	TRBJ2-1
CASSLSPGQGETQYF	TGTGCCAGCAGTTTATCGCCGGGACAGGGAGAGACCCAGTACTTC	TRBV28	TRBD1	-	TRBJ2-5
CAWRTLGGNEQFF	TGTGCCTGGAGAACCCTCGGGGGGAATGAGCAGTTCTTC	TRBV30	TRBD2	-	TRBJ2-1
CAARKGLNYEQYF	TGTGCCGCACGCAAAGGGCTGAACTACGAGCAGTACTTC	TRBV6-1	-	-	TRBJ2-7
CASLRGGTDTQYF	TGTGCCAGCCTCCGGGGGGGAACAGATACGCAGTATTTT	TRBV6-1	TRBD2	-	TRBJ2-3
CAWSGGGDRPQHF	TGTGCCTGGAGTGGGGGTGGGGATCGGCCCCAGCATTTT	TRBV30	-	-	TRBJ1-5
CASSPGQGVRNTEAFF	TGTGCCAGCTCACCTGGACAGGGTGTCCGCAACACTGAAGCTTTCTTT	TRBV18	TRBD1	-	TRBJ1-1
CASSLRTSGISYNEQFF	TGTGCCAGCAGCTTGAGGACTAGCGGGATTTCTTACAATGAGCAGTTCTTC	TRBV5-6	TRBD2	-	TRBJ2-1
CASSFMTNTGELFF	TGTGCCAGCAGCTTCATGACCAACACCGGGGAGCTGTTTTTT	TRBV7-9	-	-	TRBJ2-2
CASSLVGQDYEQYF	TGTGCCAGCAGCTTGGTTGGTCAGGACTACGAGCAGTACTTC	TRBV5-6	-	-	TRBJ2-7
CASSSGTEPYEQYF	TGTGCCAGCAGCTCCGGGACAGAACCCTACGAGCAGTACTTC	TRBV6-5	TRBD1	-	TRBJ2-7
CASSLVGTSTDTQYF	TGTGCCAGCAGCTTGGTGGGCACAAGCACAGATACGCAGTATTTT	TRBV5-6	-	once	TRBJ2-3
CASSRRGQGENEQFF	TGTGCCAGCAGCCGACGGGGACAGGGGGAAAATGAGCAGTTCTTC	TRBV5-4	TRBD1	once	TRBJ2-1
CASSPAAPTNTEAFF	TGCGCCAGCAGCCCTGCGGCCCCTACCAACACTGAAGCTTTCTTT	TRBV5-1	-	-	TRBJ1-1
CASSYWASGGGEQYF	TGTGCCAGCAGTTACTGGGCTAGCGGGGGGGGAGAGCAGTACTTC	TRBV6-5	TRBD2	-	TRBJ2-7
CATQAGGRAYEQYF	TGTGCCACCCAAGCGGGGGGGCGGGCCTACGAGCAGTACTTC	TRBV10-3	TRBD2	once	TRBJ2-7
CAISPGLAGNNEQFF	TGTGCCATCAGTCCCGGACTAGCGGGTAACAATGAGCAGTTCTTC	TRBV10-3	TRBD2	-	TRBJ2-1
CAISESAVRGNEQFF	TGTGCCATCAGTGAGTCGGCCGTGCGTGGGAATGAGCAGTTCTTC	TRBV10-3	-	-	TRBJ2-1